This passage covers 20 T cell receptor beta chains from one sample sequenced in a study of glioma-infiltrating T cells. Amplification of TCR alpha and beta CDR3 regions from RNA used iRepertoire nested multiplex PCR. Each CDR3 protein gets one entry after TCRdb re-called the multiplex PCR reads with MiXCR. The table shows about 94,000 distinct CDR3 sequences, with 23% occurring only once. Sequenced input: glioma tissue, nonneoplastic brain tissue, or PBMCs (not recorded which). Receptors were obtained from a human donor with low-grade glioma or glioblastoma, undergoing nonglioma brain surgery, or in good health (not recorded which).

This clonotype occurred many times. The V and J genes are TRBV19 and TRBJ2-3; 9 bases are a match to TRBD2. The V and J ends lost 5 bases and 1 base, in that order; junction bases with no gene match: 4. The length of the CDR3 is 15 residues. Germline values: CDR1 LNHDA, CDR2 SQIVND (reference sequence). CDR3 residues: CASSLIAGGTDTQYF. DNA for the CDR3: TGTGCCAGTAGTCTAATAGCGGGGGGCACAGATACGCAGTATTTT. The full variable domain, rest sourced from reference TRBV19 and TRBJ2-3, is DGGITQSPKYLFRKEGQNVTLSCEQNLNHDAMYWYRQDPGQGLRLIYYSQIVNDFQKGDIAEGYSVSREKKESFPLTVTSAQKNPTAFYLCASSLIAGGTDTQYFGPGTRLTVL.

The chain couples TRBV29-1 to TRBJ2-2; tentative D call: TRBD2 (5 bases). This CDR3 is built from 13 residues. Trimming took 3 bases from V and 7 from J, leaving 12 bases between them. Germline V gene data show CDR1 as SQVTM and CDR2 as ANQGSEA. DNA for the CDR3: TGCAGCGTTGAGAGGGAGATGGACGGGGAGCTGTTTTTT. Its translation: CSVEREMDGELFF.

This clonotype was seen more than once but under ten times. The gene calls are TRBV5-4 and TRBJ2-1; 8 positions agree with TRBD1. Per germline, CDR1 SGHNT and CDR2 YYREEE (reference sequence). The CDR3 sequence is 16 residues long. The V gene end was trimmed by 6 bases and the J gene end by 6 bases; junction bases not matched to a gene: 14. CDR3 residues: CASMHAWDRTSNEQFF. CDR3 in DNA: TGTGCCAGCATGCACGCATGGGACAGGACATCCAATGAGCAGTTCTTC.

In its sample, this clonotype was seen many times. V is TRBV7-9 and J is TRBJ2-5; D may be TRBD2 (6 bases). The V end was cut by 1 base, the J end by 2 bases, with 11 bases between. Germline CDR1 and CDR2: SEHNR and FQNEAQ (reference sequence). This CDR3 is built from 15 residues. The CDR3 DNA reads as TGTGCCAGCAGCTTAGTCGGAGGGCTGCAAGAGACCCAGTACTTC. It codes for CASSLVGGLQETQYF.

Turning to this clonotype: A much larger clone lies a single base off, so this may be a read error. The rearrangement joins TRBV6-2 or TRBV6-3 to TRBJ1-2, with 9 bases matching TRBD1. From germline, CDR1 is MNHEY and CDR2 SVGEGT. Trimming at V came to 6 bases and at J to 4 bases, leaving 12 bases not matched to a gene. The CDR3 length is 16 residues. The CDR3: CASSLGQGRESYGYTF. Written as DNA, the CDR3 is TGTGCCAGCAGCTTAGGACAGGGGAGGGAAAGCTATGGCTACACCTTC.

This clonotype was seen at least ten times. This chain links TRBV10-2 with TRBJ2-3, with 8 bases identical to TRBD2. CDR1 is WSHSY, CDR2 SAAADI, per germline. The ends lost 4 bases at V and 3 bases at J; junction bases unmatched: 3. CDR3 length: 14 amino acids. For the CDR3, the DNA is TGCGCCAGCAGTGGTAGCGGGGCTACAGATACGCAGTATTTT. It specifies CASSGSGATDTQYF.

Remarks on this clonotype: This could be a read error, since a much larger clone is one nucleotide away. V is TRBV3-1 and J is TRBJ2-3, with D perhaps TRBD2 (6 bases). CDR3 size: 14 residues. Germline assignment: CDR1 LGHDT and CDR2 YNNKEL (reference sequence). The CDR3 here is CASSQEVGGDTHYF. The DNA of the CDR3 is TGTGCCAGCAGCCAAGAAGTGGGGGGAGATACGCATTATTTT.

Regarding this clonotype: This may be a read error: a much more frequent sequence differs by one nucleotide. The V and J genes are TRBV5-1 and TRBJ1-3; no clear D gene. This CDR3 is 15 amino acids long. The germline gives CDR1 SGHRS, CDR2 YFSETQ. In DNA, the CDR3 is TGCGCCAGCAGCTTGGCCAGCAGCTCTGGAAGCACCATATATTTT. Amino acids: CASSLASSSGSTIYF.

This clonotype was detected only a few times. The chain is built from TRBV5-4 and TRBJ2-3; D is uncertain. This CDR3 region has 13 residues. The V end was cut by 2 bases, the J end by 5 bases, with 9 bases between. Germline V gene data show CDR1 as SGHNT and CDR2 as YYREEE (reference sequence). The CDR3 region is CASSFVSVDTQYF. CDR3 bases: TGTGCCAGCAGCTTCGTGTCGGTAGATACGCAGTATTTT.

This clonotype was recorded only once. This chain uses TRBV20-1 with TRBJ2-1, with D tentatively TRBD1 or TRBD2 (6 bases each). Trimming removed 5 bases from V and 6 bases from J, with 14 bases in between. In germline, CDR1 is DFQATT, CDR2 SNEGSKA (reference sequence). The CDR3 extends over 13 amino acids. Here the CDR3 DNA reads TGCAGTGCTGCACCGGGGGCCATCAATGAGCAGTTCTTC. It encodes CSAAPGAINEQFF.

This clonotype showed up many times. The chain is built from TRBV7-2 and TRBJ1-6, with D unresolved. The CDR3 consists of 14 residues. Trimming left V 1 base short and J 6 bases short, with 7 bases between. Germline CDR1 reads SGHTA; CDR2 reads FQGNSA. This chain's CDR3 is CASSLGSLNSPLHF. In DNA form, the CDR3 reads TGTGCCAGCAGCTTAGGCAGTCTTAATTCACCCCTCCACTTT.

Worth noting for this clonotype: A much larger clone sits a single nucleotide away, making a read error possible. J is TRBJ2-5 and V is TRBV2, with a tentative D call TRBD2 (5 bases). This CDR3 comprises 12 residues. CDR1 SNHLY and CDR2 FYNNEI come from the germline V gene. CDR3 sequence: CASSGTRDSEHF. In nucleotides, the CDR3 is TGTGCCAGCAGTGGGACCCGCGATAGCGAGCACTTC. The full variable domain, rest sourced from reference TRBV2 and TRBJ2-5, is EPEVTQTPSHQVTQMGQEVILRCVPISNHLYFYWYRQILGQKVEFLVSFYNNEISEKSEIFDDQFSVERPDGSNFTLKIRSTKLEDSAMYFCASSGTRDSEHFGPGTRLLVL.

This clonotype was picked up many times. The rearrangement links TRBV2 to TRBJ1-1, with TRBD1 identical over 8 bases. The CDR3 is made up of 15 amino acids. The V gene end was trimmed by 8 bases and the J gene end by 0 bases; junction bases not matched to a gene: 8. CDR1 SNHLY and CDR2 FYNNEI come from the germline V gene. CDR3 DNA sequence: TGTGCCAGCCTTGTGCAGGGGGCCGTGAACACTGAAGCTTTCTTT. This codes for CASLVQGAVNTEAFF. Variable domain in full (rest from reference TRBV2 and TRBJ1-1): EPEVTQTPSHQVTQMGQEVILRCVPISNHLYFYWYRQILGQKVEFLVSFYNNEISEKSEIFDDQFSVERPDGSNFTLKIRSTKLEDSAMYFCASLVQGAVNTEAFFGQGTRLTVV.

This clonotype was detected many times. The chain uses TRBV6-1 and TRBJ2-5; 8 bases align to TRBD2. V lost 5 bases and J lost 4; bases outside the gene matches: 6. The CDR3 is 14 residues long. In germline, CDR1 is MNHNS, CDR2 SASEGT. The CDR3 DNA follows: TGTGCCAGCAGTTACAGGCTAGCGGGAGAGACCCAGTACTTC. Its protein is CASSYRLAGETQYF.

This chain links TRBV6-1 with TRBJ2-3; 13 bases fit TRBD2. J was trimmed by 5 bases and V by 5 bases; bases with no gene match: 7. Germline V gene sequence: CDR1 MNHNS, CDR2 SASEGT. There are 16 residues in the CDR3. The CDR3 nucleotides are TGTGCCAGCAGTCCCTTGGGGACTAGCGGGGTAGATACGCAGTATTTT. It translates to CASSPLGTSGVDTQYF.

Worth noting for this clonotype: A much larger clone differs by one base, so this may be a read error. The chain couples TRBV7-9 to TRBJ1-1; 9 bases are a match to TRBD1. This CDR3 spans 16 amino acids. Germline V gene sequence: CDR1 SEHNR, CDR2 FQNEAQ (reference sequence). CDR3 DNA sequence: TGTGCCGGCAGCCATGGACAGGGGAGGGTGAACACTGAAGCTTTCTTT. It is translated as CAGSHGQGRVNTEAFF.

This clonotype came up a few times. V and J are TRBV5-4 and TRBJ2-3, with 8 bases matching TRBD2. Germline assignment: CDR1 SGHNT and CDR2 YYREEE (reference sequence). The CDR3 runs to 20 residues. V gave up 0 bases and J gave up 2 bases; unmatched junction bases: 17. CDR3 region: CASSLDIWGPRGGYTDTQYF. The CDR3 DNA reads TGTGCCAGCAGCTTGGACATATGGGGACCTCGGGGGGGCTACACAGATACGCAGTATTTT.

This clonotype was seen ten or more times. The rearrangement uses TRBV20-1 and TRBJ2-7, with D maybe TRBD1 (6 bases). In germline, CDR1 is DFQATT, CDR2 SNEGSKA (reference sequence). V lost 6 bases and J 5 bases, leaving 17 bases between the germline ends. This CDR3 region has 13 residues. CDR3 residues: CSAYNLQGNEQYF. Here the CDR3 DNA reads TGCAGTGCCTATAACCTACAGGGAAACGAGCAGTACTTC.

This clonotype has at least ten counts. The gene calls are TRBV4-2 and TRBJ2-1; the match to TRBD2 covers 11 bases. Germline V CDR1 and CDR2: LGHNA, YNFKEQ. V lost 6 bases, J lost 3 bases, and 7 bases stayed unmatched. The CDR3 totals 16 residues. The CDR3 spells CASRLAGDSSYNEQFF. DNA of the CDR3: TGTGCCAGCAGACTAGCGGGGGACTCCAGCTACAATGAGCAGTTCTTC.

The chain links TRBV12-3 or TRBV12-4 to TRBJ2-7; D call uncertain. Deletions cut 5 bases from V and 2 bases from J, with 16 bases between. The CDR3 extends over 15 amino acids. The CDR3 protein is CASSPRRRPPYEQYF. For the CDR3, the DNA is TGTGCCAGCAGTCCTCGGCGTCGGCCCCCCTACGAGCAGTACTTC.